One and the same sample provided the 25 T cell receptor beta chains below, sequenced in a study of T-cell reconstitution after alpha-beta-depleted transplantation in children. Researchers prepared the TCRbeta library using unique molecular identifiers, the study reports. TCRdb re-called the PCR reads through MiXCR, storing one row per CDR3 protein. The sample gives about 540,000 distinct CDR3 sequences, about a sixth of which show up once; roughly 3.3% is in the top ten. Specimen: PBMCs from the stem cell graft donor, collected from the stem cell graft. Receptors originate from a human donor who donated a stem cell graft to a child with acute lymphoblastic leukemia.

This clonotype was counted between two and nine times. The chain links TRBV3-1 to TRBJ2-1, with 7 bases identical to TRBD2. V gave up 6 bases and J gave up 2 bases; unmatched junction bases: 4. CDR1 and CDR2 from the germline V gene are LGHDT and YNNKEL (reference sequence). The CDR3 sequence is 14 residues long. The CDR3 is CASRTSAAYNEQFF. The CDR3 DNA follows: TGTGCCAGCAGAACTAGCGCGGCCTACAATGAGCAGTTCTTC.

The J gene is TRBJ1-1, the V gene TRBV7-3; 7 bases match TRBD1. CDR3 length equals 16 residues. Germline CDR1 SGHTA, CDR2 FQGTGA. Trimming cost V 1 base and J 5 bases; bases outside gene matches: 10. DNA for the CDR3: TGTGCCAGCAGCTTAAGAGGGGGCGCGTCGAAGACTGAAGCTTTCTTT. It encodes CASSLRGGASKTEAFF.

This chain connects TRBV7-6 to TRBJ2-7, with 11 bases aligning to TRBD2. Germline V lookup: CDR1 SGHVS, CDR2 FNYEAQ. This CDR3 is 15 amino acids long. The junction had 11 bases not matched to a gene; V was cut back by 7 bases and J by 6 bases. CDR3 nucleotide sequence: TGTGCCAGCAACCCAATAGCGGGAGGGCCTGGCGAGCAGTACTTC. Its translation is CASNPIAGGPGEQYF.

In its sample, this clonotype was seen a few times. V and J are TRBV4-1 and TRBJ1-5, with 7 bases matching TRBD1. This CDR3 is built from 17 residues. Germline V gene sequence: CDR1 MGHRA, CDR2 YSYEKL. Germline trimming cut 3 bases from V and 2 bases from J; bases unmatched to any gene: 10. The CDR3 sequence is CASSHYKQGRRNQPQHF. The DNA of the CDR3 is TGCGCCAGCAGCCATTACAAACAGGGGAGACGCAATCAGCCCCAGCATTTT.

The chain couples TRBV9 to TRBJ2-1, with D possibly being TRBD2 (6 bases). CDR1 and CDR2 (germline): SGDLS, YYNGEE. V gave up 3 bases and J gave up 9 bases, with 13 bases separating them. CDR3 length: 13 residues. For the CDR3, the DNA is TGTGCCAGCAGCGCGACTACTAGCTTTGAGCAGTTCTTC. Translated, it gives CASSATTSFEQFF.

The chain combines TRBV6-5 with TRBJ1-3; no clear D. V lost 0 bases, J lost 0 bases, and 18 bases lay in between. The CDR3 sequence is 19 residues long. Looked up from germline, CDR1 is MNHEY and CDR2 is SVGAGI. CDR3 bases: TGTGCCAGCAGTTACTCTCATCTGGCCCACAGCTCCTCTGGAAACACCATATATTTT. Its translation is CASSYSHLAHSSSGNTIYF.

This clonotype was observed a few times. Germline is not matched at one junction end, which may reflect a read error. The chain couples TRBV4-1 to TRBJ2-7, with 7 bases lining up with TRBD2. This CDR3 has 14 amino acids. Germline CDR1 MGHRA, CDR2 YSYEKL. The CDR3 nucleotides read TGCGCCAGCAGCCAAGTTATCGGTGGCGGGAGCTGCTTCTTC. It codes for CASSQVIGGGSCFF.

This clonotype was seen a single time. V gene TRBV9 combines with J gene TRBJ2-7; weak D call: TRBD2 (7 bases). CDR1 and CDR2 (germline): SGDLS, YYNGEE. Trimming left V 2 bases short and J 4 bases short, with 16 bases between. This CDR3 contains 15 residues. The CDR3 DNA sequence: TGTGCCAGCAGCGTGGGGGGGGGGCAGATATACGAGCAGTACTTC. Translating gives CASSVGGGQIYEQYF.

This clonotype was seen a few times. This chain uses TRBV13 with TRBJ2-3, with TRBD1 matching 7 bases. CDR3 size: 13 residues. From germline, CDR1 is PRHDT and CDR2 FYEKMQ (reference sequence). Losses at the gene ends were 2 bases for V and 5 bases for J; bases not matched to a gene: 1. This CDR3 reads CASSLRQGDTQYF. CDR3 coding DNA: TGTGCCAGCAGCTTAAGACAGGGAGATACGCAGTATTTT.

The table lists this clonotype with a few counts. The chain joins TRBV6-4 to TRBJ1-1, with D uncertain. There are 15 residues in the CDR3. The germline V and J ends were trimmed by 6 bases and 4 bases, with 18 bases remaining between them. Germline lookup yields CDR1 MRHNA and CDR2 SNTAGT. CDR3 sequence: CASSAGVEAPTEAFF. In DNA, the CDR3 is TGTGCCAGCAGCGCTGGGGTTGAGGCTCCCACTGAAGCTTTCTTT.

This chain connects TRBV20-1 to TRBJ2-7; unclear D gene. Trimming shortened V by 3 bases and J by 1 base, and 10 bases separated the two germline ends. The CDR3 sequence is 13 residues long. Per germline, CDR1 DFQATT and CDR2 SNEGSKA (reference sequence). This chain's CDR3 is CSARADLSYEQYF. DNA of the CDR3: TGCAGTGCTAGGGCAGACTTGTCCTACGAGCAGTACTTC.

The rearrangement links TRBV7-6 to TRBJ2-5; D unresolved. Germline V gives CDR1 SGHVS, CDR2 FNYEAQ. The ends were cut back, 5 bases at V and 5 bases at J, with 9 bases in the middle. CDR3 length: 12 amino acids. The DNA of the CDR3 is TGTGCCAGCAGCAAAGAGATGGAGACCCAGTACTTC. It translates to CASSKEMETQYF. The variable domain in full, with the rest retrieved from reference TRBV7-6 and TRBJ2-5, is GAGVSQSPRYKVTKRGQDVALRCDPISGHVSLYWYRQALGQGPEFLTYFNYEAQQDKSGLPNDRFSAERPEGSISTLTIQRTEQRDSAMYRCASSKEMETQYFGPGTRLLVL.

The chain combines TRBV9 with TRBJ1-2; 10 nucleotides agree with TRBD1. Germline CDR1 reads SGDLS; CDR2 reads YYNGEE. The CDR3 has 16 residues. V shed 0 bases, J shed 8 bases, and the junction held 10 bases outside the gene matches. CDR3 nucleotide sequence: TGTGCCAGCAGCGTAGTTTCTCCCGGGACAGGGGCAGGCTACACCTTC. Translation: CASSVVSPGTGAGYTF.

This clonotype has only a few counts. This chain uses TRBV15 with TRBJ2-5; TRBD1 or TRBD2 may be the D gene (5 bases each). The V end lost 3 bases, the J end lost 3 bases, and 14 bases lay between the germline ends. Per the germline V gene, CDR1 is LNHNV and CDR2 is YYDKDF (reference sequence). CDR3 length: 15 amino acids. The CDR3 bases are TGTGCCACCAGCAGGGGACCCTCCGCGGAAGAGACCCAGTACTTC. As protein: CATSRGPSAEETQYF.

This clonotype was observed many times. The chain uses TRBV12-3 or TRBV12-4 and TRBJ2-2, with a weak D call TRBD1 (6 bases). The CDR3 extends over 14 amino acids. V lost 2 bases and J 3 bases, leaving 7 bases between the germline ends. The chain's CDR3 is CASSLQGYTGELFF. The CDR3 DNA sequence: TGTGCCAGCAGTTTACAGGGGTACACCGGGGAGCTGTTTTTT.

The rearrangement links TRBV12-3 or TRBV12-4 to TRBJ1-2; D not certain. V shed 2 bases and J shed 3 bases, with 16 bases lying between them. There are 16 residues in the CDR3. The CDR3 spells CASSLYSTADDYGYTF. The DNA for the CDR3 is TGTGCCAGCAGTTTATATTCGACCGCGGATGACTATGGCTACACCTTC.

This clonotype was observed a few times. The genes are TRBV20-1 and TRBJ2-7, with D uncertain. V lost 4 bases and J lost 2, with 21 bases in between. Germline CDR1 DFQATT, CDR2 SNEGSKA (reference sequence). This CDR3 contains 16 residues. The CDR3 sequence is CSATGSRRIIPYEQYF. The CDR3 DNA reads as TGCAGTGCTACCGGCTCGAGAAGGATAATTCCCTACGAGCAGTACTTC.

The CDR3 nucleotides are TGTGCCAGCAGTTTAGGGGGCGCCACTGCCTACGAGCAGTACTTC. It encodes CASSLGGATAYEQYF. The gene calls are TRBV28 and TRBJ2-7; a possible D gene is TRBD1 (6 bases). This CDR3 comprises 15 residues. V dropped 2 bases and J dropped 2 bases, with 13 bases sitting between them. Per germline, CDR1 MDHEN and CDR2 SYDVKM.

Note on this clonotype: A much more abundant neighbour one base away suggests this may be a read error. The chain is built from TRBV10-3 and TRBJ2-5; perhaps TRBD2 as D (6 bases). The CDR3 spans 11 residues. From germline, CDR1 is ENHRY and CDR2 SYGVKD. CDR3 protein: CAISEGETHYF. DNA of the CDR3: TGTGCCATCTCGGAGGGAGAGACCCATTACTTC.

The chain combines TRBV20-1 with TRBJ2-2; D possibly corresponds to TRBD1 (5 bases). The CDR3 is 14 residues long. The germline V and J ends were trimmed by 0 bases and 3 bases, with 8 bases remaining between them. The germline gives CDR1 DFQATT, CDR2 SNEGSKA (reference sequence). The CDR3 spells CSARDRTYTGELFF. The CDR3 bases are TGCAGTGCTAGAGATCGGACATACACCGGGGAGCTGTTTTTT.

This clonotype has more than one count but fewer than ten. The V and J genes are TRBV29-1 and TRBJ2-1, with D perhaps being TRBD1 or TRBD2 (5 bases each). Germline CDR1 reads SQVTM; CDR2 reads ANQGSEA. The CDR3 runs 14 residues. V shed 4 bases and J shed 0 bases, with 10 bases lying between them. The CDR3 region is CSVVGAISYNEQFF. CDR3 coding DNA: TGCAGCGTTGTCGGGGCAATCTCCTACAATGAGCAGTTCTTC.

The CDR3 region has the DNA TGTGCCACCAGCAGAGAAGGGATGAACTACAATGAGCAGTTCTTC. Residues: CATSREGMNYNEQFF. This chain links TRBV15 with TRBJ2-1; no clear D. The CDR3 has 15 residues. The germline V gene encodes CDR1 LNHNV and CDR2 YYDKDF (reference sequence). Trimming stripped 0 bases from V and 3 bases from J, with 9 bases between.

The chain's CDR3 is CATTRRGGGETQYF. The CDR3 DNA reads TGTGCCACCACCAGGCGAGGAGGCGGAGAGACCCAGTACTTC. The gene calls are TRBV15 and TRBJ2-5; possible D gene TRBD2, 5 bases. The length of the CDR3 is 14 residues. V was trimmed by 7 bases and J by 4 bases, leaving 16 bases between them. CDR1 and CDR2 from the germline V gene are LNHNV and YYDKDF (reference sequence).

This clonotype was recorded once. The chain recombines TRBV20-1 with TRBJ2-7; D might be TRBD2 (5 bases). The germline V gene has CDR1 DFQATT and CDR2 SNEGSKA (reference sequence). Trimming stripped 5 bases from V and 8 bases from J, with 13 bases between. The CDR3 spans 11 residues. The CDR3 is CSAQLVYKQYF. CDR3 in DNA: TGCAGTGCTCAACTAGTTTACAAGCAGTACTTC.

CDR3 in amino acids: CSARDNSGFSSYNEQFF. In DNA form, the CDR3 reads TGCAGTGCTAGAGATAATAGCGGGTTCAGCTCCTACAATGAGCAGTTCTTC. V is TRBV20-1 and J is TRBJ2-1; 7 bases are shared with TRBD2. CDR1 is DFQATT, CDR2 SNEGSKA, per germline (reference sequence). The CDR3 extends over 17 amino acids. V gave up 0 bases and J gave up 0 bases; unmatched junction bases: 8.